This TCR beta chain came from a study of T cell responses to AZD1222 COVID-19 vaccine. Study outcomes and limitations: None of the repertoires were sampled until the peak T cell response had passed. At study baseline, merely six AZD1222 recipients were seropositive. Donor demographics were predominantly white British with a female majority; clonal diversity may be underestimated. A reported finding is that nearly half of spike-specific TCRs target unmutated variant regions.

The table came from immunoSEQ multiplex PCR; TCRdb's copy has only in-frame clones and leaves some out. The sample lists approximately 110,000 clones, 88% seen once, with 3.5% to 4.5% in the top ten. Note on this clone: Its antigen remains unidentified.

V gave up 3 bases and J gave up 10 bases, with 16 bases separating them. Germline V lookup: CDR1 LNHDA, CDR2 SQIVND (reference sequence). This CDR3 contains 14 residues. The source material was peripheral blood, sampled on day 0 of AZD1222 vaccination. This TCR was recovered from an adult in good health. V and J are TRBV19 and TRBJ1-5, with D perhaps TRBD1 (5 bases). This chain's CDR3 is CASSIGQTVEPQHF. In DNA form, the CDR3 reads TGTGCCAGTAGTATTGGACAAACGGTAGAACCCCAGCATTTT.